This T cell receptor beta chain was recovered during a study of technical replicates of blood from a few donors. TCRdb's copy holds only in-frame clones and misses some; the assay was immunoSEQ multiplex PCR. The data show about 83,000 clones, less than 95% seen once. Trimming at V came to 5 bases and at J to 7 bases, leaving 11 bases not matched to a gene. The length of the CDR3 is 16 residues. Germline-derived CDR1 and CDR2 are WNHNN and SYGVQD (reference sequence). The chain employs TRBV10-1 and TRBJ2-3; 11 positions match TRBD2. The sample taken for sequencing was T cells isolated from PBMCs. This sequence originates from a human donor in good health. CDR3 region: CASSSGTSGSWNTQYF. As DNA, the CDR3 is TGCGCCAGCAGTTCCGGAACTAGCGGGAGTTGGAATACGCAGTATTTT.